Each of the 30 T cell receptor beta chains below was sequenced from the same sample in a study of CD8+CD57+ T cells in acquired aplastic anemia. CDR3 and TCR beta VDJ profiling relied on genomic DNA as the template. TCRdb re-called the reads with MiXCR, one entry per CDR3 protein. The repertoire has hundreds of thousands of distinct CDR3 sequences, roughly 80% of them found once; the top ten carry 35% to 50%. Patients who underwent sequencing had shown CD8+CD57+ cell expansion by flow cytometry. The sequencing sample was made of sorted CD4+, CD8+, or CD8+CD57+ T cells (not recorded which) from PBMCs. These receptors were taken from a human donor with aplastic anemia.

This chain uses TRBV11-2 with TRBJ2-3; 9 nucleotides agree with TRBD1. The CDR3 loop spans 15 amino acids. Germline V lookup: CDR1 SGHAT, CDR2 FQNNGV. V was pared by 3 bases and J by 6 bases, with 7 bases of the junction left unmatched. This CDR3 is CASSLTGGASDTQYF. In nucleotides, the CDR3 is TGTGCCAGCAGCTTGACAGGGGGGGCCTCTGATACGCAGTATTTT.

The chain links TRBV7-8 to TRBJ2-7; unclear D gene. Trimming cost V 3 bases and J 1 base, with 22 bases left between them. Looked up from germline, CDR1 is SGHVS and CDR2 is FQNEAQ. This CDR3 region has 18 residues. CDR3 in amino acids: CASSFDPDPEAQSYEQYV. The DNA of the CDR3 is TGTGCCAGCAGCTTTGATCCAGACCCGGAAGCGCAGTCCTACGAGCAGTACGTC.

On this clonotype itself: A junction boundary mismatches the germline segment, possibly from a read error. The rearrangement uses TRBV7-9 and TRBJ2-7; D is perhaps TRBD2 (6 bases). Germline CDR1 and CDR2: SEHNR and FQNEAQ (reference sequence). The length of the CDR3 is 14 residues. CDR3 amino acids: CASSLASGGHDEAF. The CDR3 bases are TGTGCCAGCAGCTTAGCTAGCGGTGGGCACGATGAAGCTTTC.

The rearrangement joins TRBV2 to TRBJ1-6; TRBD1 is a possible D gene (5 bases). This CDR3 has 15 amino acids. Germline CDR1 is SNHLY and CDR2 is FYNNEI. V dropped 8 bases and J dropped 19 bases, with 30 bases sitting between them. CDR3 DNA: TGTGCCAGCGGGGACGGGAGCACAGATACGCAGTATTTTCACTTT. Residues: CASGDGSTDTQYFHF.

The V call is TRBV12-3 or TRBV12-4, the J call TRBJ2-5; no reliable D call. Trimming shortened V by 8 bases and J by 5 bases, and 12 bases separated the two germline ends. The CDR3 is 12 amino acids. The CDR3 DNA is TGTGCCAGCCGTTCGGCTAGGGAGACCCAGTACTTC. It yields the protein CASRSARETQYF.

The V call is TRBV2, the J call TRBJ1-6; 7 bases match TRBD1. The CDR3 is made up of 15 amino acids. V trimming: 6 bases; J trimming: 15 bases; junction bases outside the gene matches: 17. Germline V gene sequence: CDR1 SNHLY, CDR2 FYNNEI. The CDR3 is CASSLGGGQRAYLHF. The CDR3 coding sequence is TGTGCCAGCAGCTTGGGCGGGGGACAGCGAGCCTACCTCCACTTT.

Of note for this clonotype: The germline gene is not matched at one end of the junction; a read error may be the cause. V is TRBV7-2 and J is TRBJ2-3, with D hard to call. This CDR3 has 13 amino acids. Germline values: CDR1 SGHTA, CDR2 FQGNSA. DNA of the CDR3: TGTGCCAGCAGCTTCATCTCCTCCACTGAGCAGTTCTTT. Amino acids: CASSFISSTEQFF.

The rearrangement links TRBV9 to TRBJ2-5; 7 nucleotides match TRBD1. Germline V CDR1 and CDR2: SGDLS, YYNGEE. The CDR3 loop spans 14 amino acids. The V gene end was trimmed by 4 bases and the J gene end by 10 bases; junction bases not matched to a gene: 13. The chain's CDR3 is CASSRGGERNNQYF. The CDR3 coding sequence is TGTGCCAGCAGCAGAGGGGGCGAGAGAAATAACCAGTACTTC.

This CDR3 reads CASSLERGSDTQYF. DNA for the CDR3: TGTGCCAGCAGCTTGGAGAGGGGTTCAGATACGCAGTATTTT. V is TRBV5-6 and J is TRBJ2-3, with D perhaps matching TRBD1 or TRBD2 (5 bases each). The CDR3 has 14 amino acids. Germline V CDR1 and CDR2: SGHDT, YYEEEE. Trimming cost V 0 bases and J 4 bases, with 9 bases left between them. The whole variable domain, remainder taken from reference TRBV5-6 and TRBJ2-3, is DAGVTQSPTHLIKTRGQQVTLRCSPKSGHDTVSWYQQALGQGPQFIFQYYEEEERQRGNFPDRFSGHQFPNYSSELNVNALLLGDSALYLCASSLERGSDTQYFGPGTRLTVL.

The chain carries TRBV9 and TRBJ2-5; the D gene is possibly TRBD2 (5 bases). CDR1 and CDR2 (germline): SGDLS, YYNGEE. The CDR3 contains 15 residues. V lost 0 bases and J lost 12, with 21 bases in between. The CDR3 here is CASSVGSDSGYFEYF. The CDR3 DNA is TGTGCCAGCAGCGTAGGGTCAGATTCGGGATATTTTGAGTACTTC.

Concerning this clonotype: No conserved phenylalanine or tryptophan is present at the end of the CDR3, so a read error is the likely explanation. Because the CDR3's place on the DNA is in doubt, the DNA is left out and the CDR3 is given as listed by TCRdb. This rearrangement joins TRBV7-2 to TRBJ2-2; the DNA was not compared with TRBD1, the D call given in the table. Germline-derived CDR1 and CDR2 are SGHTA and FQGNSA. The CDR3 has 12 amino acids, counting both end residues. This chain's CDR3 is CASSLVPGPVTL.

The V and J genes are TRBV7-9 and TRBJ1-4; no firm D call. Germline V gene sequence: CDR1 SEHNR, CDR2 FQNEAQ (reference sequence). Trimming pared 3 bases from V and 17 bases from J, leaving 22 bases between. The CDR3 is 14 residues long. CDR3 region: CASSFDSSGENDFF. The CDR3 DNA is TGTGCCAGCAGCTTTGACTCAAGCGGTGAGAACGATTTTTTT.

As to this clonotype: The junction differs from germline at one of its ends, possibly a read error. This rearrangement joins TRBV7-7 to TRBJ1-5, with D unresolved. The CDR3 length is 14 residues. Germline assignment: CDR1 SSHAT and CDR2 FNYEAQ (reference sequence). CDR3: CSSSTRAYTLPHPF. The DNA of the CDR3 is TGTTCTAGCAGCACCCGGGCTTACACTCTGCCCCATCCTTTT.

This clonotype has just one count. V gene TRBV7-9 combines with J gene TRBJ2-3; TRBD2 matches at 9 bases. Germline CDR1 SEHNR, CDR2 FQNEAQ (reference sequence). Trimming removed 5 bases from V and 14 bases from J; junction bases left unmatched: 17. This CDR3 region has 15 residues. The CDR3 coding sequence is TGTGCCAGCAGCGGTACTCTAGCGGGAAAGCCCGAGACGTATTTT. Its protein product is CASSGTLAGKPETYF.

V usage is TRBV11-1 and J usage is TRBJ2-7; 9 positions match TRBD1. Germline lookup yields CDR1 SGHAT and CDR2 FQDESV (reference sequence). V shed 5 bases, J shed 4 bases, and the junction held 6 bases outside the gene matches. This CDR3 has 14 amino acids. CDR3 loop: CASSEGQGPYEQYF. The CDR3 DNA reads TGTGCCAGCAGCGAGGGACAGGGACCTTACGAGCAGTACTTC.

This clonotype appeared a few times. This chain connects TRBV9 to TRBJ1-2; D is unclear. This CDR3 has 12 amino acids. The V end was cut by 4 bases, the J end by 6 bases, with 10 bases between. Germline V gene sequence: CDR1 SGDLS, CDR2 YYNGEE. This chain's CDR3 is CASSSSVNGYTF. CDR3 DNA: TGTGCCAGCAGCTCCTCAGTAAATGGCTACACCTTC.

The chain combines TRBV7-8 with TRBJ1-6; no clear D gene. The CDR3 spans 15 residues. Germline assignment: CDR1 SGHVS and CDR2 FQNEAQ. V gave up 6 bases and J gave up 4 bases, with 13 bases separating them. The CDR3 DNA sequence: TGTGCCAGCAGTGAAGAGATGGTGTATAATTCACCCCTCCACTTT. Translating gives CASSEEMVYNSPLHF.

For the CDR3, the DNA is TGTGCCAGCAGCGGACAGGCCAATTCACCCCTCCACTTT. It yields the protein CASSGQANSPLHF. The chain links TRBV12-3 or TRBV12-4 to TRBJ1-6, with TRBD1 matching over 7 bases. The V segment lost 6 bases and the J segment 7 bases; nucleotides outside the gene matches: 3. The CDR3 contains 13 residues.

The chain links TRBV7-9 to TRBJ2-1, with 9 bases matching TRBD1. CDR3 length: 15 residues. The V and J ends lost 5 bases and 7 bases, in that order; junction bases with no gene match: 9. Germline V gene lookup returns CDR1 SEHNR and CDR2 FQNEAQ (reference sequence). CDR3 in DNA: TGTGCCAGCAGCATACATAGACAGGGGGGGAATGAGCAGTTCTTC. This encodes CASSIHRQGGNEQFF.

The chain uses TRBV9 and TRBJ2-7; no clear D gene. CDR1 SGDLS and CDR2 YYNGEE come from the germline V gene. The CDR3 runs 13 residues. The CDR3 loop is CASGLAGNNQYFV. CDR3 coding DNA: TGTGCCAGCGGATTAGCTGGGAACAACCAGTACTTCGTC.

Details on this clonotype: One junction end disagrees with the germline gene, perhaps due to a read error. This sequence joins TRBV7-9 and TRBJ2-3; no clear D. The CDR3 loop spans 14 amino acids. Germline lookup yields CDR1 SEHNR and CDR2 FQNEAQ (reference sequence). CDR3 DNA sequence: TGTGCCAGCAGCTTAGCGGGAAGTGCCGATACGGAGTATTTT. Amino acid sequence: CASSLAGSADTEYF.

This clonotype was seen ten or more times. J is TRBJ2-1 and V is TRBV9; 11 bases line up with TRBD2. The CDR3 consists of 15 residues. The V gene's germline CDR1 is SGDLS and CDR2 YYNGEE. The V and J ends lost 3 bases and 12 bases, in that order; junction bases with no gene match: 11. This chain's CDR3 is CASSAGTSGIDTQFF. The CDR3 DNA sequence: TGTGCCAGCAGCGCCGGGACTAGCGGAATAGATACGCAGTTCTTC.

Details on this clonotype: It is unclear where the CDR3 begins or ends on the DNA, so no DNA is shown, and the CDR3 is as TCRdb lists it. The gene calls are TRBV9 and TRBJ2-1; the table's D call TRBD2 went unverified against the DNA. The CDR3 totals 14 residues, both ends included. Germline values: CDR1 SGDLS, CDR2 YYNGEE. The CDR3 region is CASSVSSRGYTFVF.

A word on this clonotype: The CDR3 ends on some other residue instead of the conserved phenylalanine or tryptophan, so this is likely a read error. No DNA is shown, since the ends of the CDR3 on it are uncertain; the CDR3 is the one TCRdb lists. The gene calls are TRBV7-8 and TRBJ2-2; the D call in the table, TRBD2, was not verified against the DNA. 12 amino acids form the CDR3, both terminal residues included. CDR1 SGHVS and CDR2 FQNEAQ come from the germline V gene. CDR3 sequence: CASSLAGGAETH.

The chain employs TRBV5-5 and TRBJ2-1, with 7 bases that match TRBD2. Germline lookup yields CDR1 SGHKS and CDR2 YYEKEE (reference sequence). J gave up 8 bases and V 4 bases, and 15 bases lay outside the gene matches. This CDR3 has 16 amino acids. The CDR3 DNA reads TGTGCCAGCAGCCTCCAGAGAAACGGGGGGAGCGATGAGCAGTTCTTC. It specifies CASSLQRNGGSDEQFF. Full variable domain (remainder filled in from reference TRBV5-5 and TRBJ2-1): DAGVTQSPTHLIKTRGQQVTLRCSPISGHKSVSWYQQVLGQGPQFIFQYYEKEERGRGNFPDRFSARQFPNYSSELNVNALLLGDSALYLCASSLQRNGGSDEQFFGPGTRLTVL.

CDR3 sequence (DNA): TGTGCCAGTAGTTTAGCTCTCAGAGGCAACACTGAGCAGTTCTTC. Encoded protein: CASSLALRGNTEQFF. This chain connects TRBV7-8 to TRBJ2-1, with D uncertain. The V end was cut by 9 bases, the J end by 9 bases, with 24 bases between. CDR1 and CDR2 from the germline V gene are SGHVS and FQNEAQ. This CDR3 region has 15 residues. Complete variable domain (other parts from reference TRBV7-8 and TRBJ2-1): GAGVSQSPRYKVAKRGQDVALRCDPISGHVSLFWYQQALGQGPEFLTYFQNEAQLDKSGLPSDRFFAERPEGSVSTLKIQRTQQEDSAVYLCASSLALRGNTEQFFGPGTRLTVL.

The genes are TRBV20-1 and TRBJ1-1; the D is unclear. Germline CDR1 and CDR2: DFQATT and SNEGSKA (reference sequence). The CDR3 has 15 residues. V was shortened by 6 bases and J by 2 bases, with 19 bases between the two germline ends. The DNA of the CDR3 is TGCAGTGCGCAGAATTTTGGCCCAAGCAACACTGAAGCTTTCTTT. Translation: CSAQNFGPSNTEAFF.

On this clonotype itself: At one of its ends the junction is not consistent with the germline gene, which may arise from a read error. The chain carries TRBV2 and TRBJ2-3; D is unclear. The CDR3 is 15 residues long. Germline V CDR1 and CDR2: SNHLY, FYNNEI. Here the CDR3 DNA reads TGTGCCAGCAGCGTCGCCCCGGGCCGCGATGGCACGCGCGATTTT. Encoded protein: CASSVAPGRDGTRDF. Drawing the rest from reference TRBV2 and TRBJ2-3, the complete variable domain is EPEVTQTPSHQVTQMGQEVILRCVPISNHLYFYWYRQILGQKVEFLVSFYNNEISEKSEIFDDQFSVERPDGSNFTLKIRSTKLEDSAMYFCASSVAPGRDGTRDFGPGTRLTVL.

V and J are TRBV29-1 and TRBJ1-2, with D possibly TRBD1 on 5 matching bases. The V and J ends lost 8 bases and 5 bases respectively, with 12 bases between them. CDR1 and CDR2 from the germline V gene are SQVTM and ANQGSEA. This CDR3 contains 11 residues. The CDR3 DNA sequence: TGCAGCCTCGGGACCGATTATGGCTACACCTTC. It codes for CSLGTDYGYTF.

This clonotype has just a few counts. V gene TRBV3-1 combines with J gene TRBJ1-2, with D tentatively TRBD1 (6 bases). The CDR3 is 16 residues long. The V and J ends lost 3 bases and 2 bases respectively, with 16 bases between them. The germline CDR1 and CDR2 sequences are LGHDT and YNNKEL (reference sequence). The CDR3 region has the DNA TGTGCCAGCAGCCAGGATACTTTTCAGGGGAACTATGGCTACACCTTC. Its protein is CASSQDTFQGNYGYTF.